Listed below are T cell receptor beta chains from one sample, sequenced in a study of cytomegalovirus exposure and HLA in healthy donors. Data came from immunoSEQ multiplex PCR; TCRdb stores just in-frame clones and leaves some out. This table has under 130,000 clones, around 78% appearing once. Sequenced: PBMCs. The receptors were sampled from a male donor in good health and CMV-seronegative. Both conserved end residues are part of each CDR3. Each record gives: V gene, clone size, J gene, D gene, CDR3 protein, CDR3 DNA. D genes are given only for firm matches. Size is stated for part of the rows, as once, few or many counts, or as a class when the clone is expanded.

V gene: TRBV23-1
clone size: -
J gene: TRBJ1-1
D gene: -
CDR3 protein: CASSQFSGTEAFF
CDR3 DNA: TGCGCCAGCAGTCAATTCTCGGGCACTGAAGCTTTCTTT

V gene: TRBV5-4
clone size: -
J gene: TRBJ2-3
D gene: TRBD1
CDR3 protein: CASSRDSIRTDTQYF
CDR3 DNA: TGTGCCAGCAGCCGGGACAGTATCCGCACAGATACGCAGTATTTT

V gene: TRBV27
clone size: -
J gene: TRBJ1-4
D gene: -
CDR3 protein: CASSAGQRGVFEKLFF
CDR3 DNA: TGTGCCAGCAGCGCCGGGCAGCGCGGGGTATTCGAAAAACTGTTTTTT

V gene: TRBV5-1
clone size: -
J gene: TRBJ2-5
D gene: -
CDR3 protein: CASSSYTKRETQYF
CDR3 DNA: TGCGCCAGCAGCTCGTATACTAAGAGGGAGACCCAGTACTTC

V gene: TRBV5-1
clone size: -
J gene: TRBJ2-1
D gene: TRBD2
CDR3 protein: CASSFGTSRDEQFF
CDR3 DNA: TGCGCCAGCAGCTTTGGGACTAGCAGGGATGAGCAGTTCTTC

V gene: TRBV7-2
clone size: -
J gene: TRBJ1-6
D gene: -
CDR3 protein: CASSIQGYNSPLHF
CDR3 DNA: TGTGCCAGCAGCATTCAGGGCTATAATTCACCCCTCCACTTT

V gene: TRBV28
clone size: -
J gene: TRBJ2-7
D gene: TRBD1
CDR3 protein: CASSLPRGPGEQYF
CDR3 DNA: TGTGCCAGCAGTTTACCCAGGGGGCCCGGCGAGCAGTACTTC

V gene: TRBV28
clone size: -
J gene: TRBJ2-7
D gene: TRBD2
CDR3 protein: CASSSPREAYNSYEQYF
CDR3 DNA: TGTGCCAGCAGTTCCCCGCGGGAGGCCTACAACTCCTACGAGCAGTACTTC

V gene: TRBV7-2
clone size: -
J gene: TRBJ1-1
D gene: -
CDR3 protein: CASSLAGGGYTEAFF
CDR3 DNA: TGTGCCAGCAGCTTAGCTGGGGGGGGTTACACTGAAGCTTTCTTT

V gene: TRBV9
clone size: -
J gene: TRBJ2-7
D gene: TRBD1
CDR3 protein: CASSERDRSYEQYF
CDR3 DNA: TGTGCCAGCAGCGAGAGGGACAGGAGTTACGAGCAGTACTTC

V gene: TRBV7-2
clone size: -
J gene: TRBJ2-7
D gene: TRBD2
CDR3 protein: CASTLIPGLASGEQYF
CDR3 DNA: TGTGCCAGCACCCTTATCCCGGGACTAGCGTCGGGCGAGCAGTACTTC

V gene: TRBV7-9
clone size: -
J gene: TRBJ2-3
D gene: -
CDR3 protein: CASSRDREVADTQYF
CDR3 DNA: TGTGCCAGCAGCCGCGACAGGGAGGTGGCAGATACGCAGTATTTT

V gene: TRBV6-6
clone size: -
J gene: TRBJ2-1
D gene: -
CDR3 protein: CASSYRDSKQFF
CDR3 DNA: TGTGCCAGCAGTTACCGGGACTCGAAGCAGTTCTTC

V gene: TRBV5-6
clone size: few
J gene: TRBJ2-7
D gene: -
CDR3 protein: CASRTMRGKYEQYF
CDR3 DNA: TGTGCCAGCAGGACTATGAGAGGAAAGTACGAGCAGTACTTC

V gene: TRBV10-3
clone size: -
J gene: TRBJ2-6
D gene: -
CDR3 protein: CAIRADSSGANVLTF
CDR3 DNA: TGTGCCATCAGGGCCGACAGCTCTGGGGCCAACGTCCTGACTTTC

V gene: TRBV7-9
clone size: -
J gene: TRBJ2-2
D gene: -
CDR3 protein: CASTGGGVPGELFF
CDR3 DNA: TGTGCCAGCACCGGAGGGGGGGTCCCCGGGGAGCTGTTTTTT

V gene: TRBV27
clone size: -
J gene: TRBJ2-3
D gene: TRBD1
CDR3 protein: CASSLRGQLTDTQYF
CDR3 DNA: TGTGCCAGCAGTTTAAGGGGACAGCTCACAGATACGCAGTATTTT

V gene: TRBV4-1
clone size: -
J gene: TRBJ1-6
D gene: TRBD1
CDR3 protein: CASSIIRGDSPLHF
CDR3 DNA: TGCGCCAGCAGCATCATCAGGGGGGATTCACCCCTCCACTTT

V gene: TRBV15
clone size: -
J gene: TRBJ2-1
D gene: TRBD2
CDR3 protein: CATSRASAGLAGGEQFF
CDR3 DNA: TGTGCCACCAGCAGAGCCTCTGCCGGACTAGCCGGCGGGGAGCAGTTCTTC

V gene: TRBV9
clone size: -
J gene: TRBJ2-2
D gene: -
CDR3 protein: CASSGPQGGTVGELFF
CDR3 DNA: TGTGCCAGCAGCGGTCCCCAGGGAGGAACAGTCGGGGAGCTGTTTTTT

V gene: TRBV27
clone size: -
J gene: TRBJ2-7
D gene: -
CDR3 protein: CASSLSTALSYEQYF
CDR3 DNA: TGTGCCAGCAGTTTATCGACAGCCCTCTCCTACGAGCAGTACTTC

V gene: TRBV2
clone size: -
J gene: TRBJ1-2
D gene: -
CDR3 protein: CASSLSAATLYGYTF
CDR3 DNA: TGTGCCAGCAGCCTTTCGGCGGCCACACTTTATGGCTACACCTTC

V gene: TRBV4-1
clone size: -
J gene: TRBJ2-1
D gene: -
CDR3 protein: CASSQPTGSYNEQFF
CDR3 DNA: TGCGCCAGCAGCCAACCGACTGGCTCCTACAATGAGCAGTTCTTC

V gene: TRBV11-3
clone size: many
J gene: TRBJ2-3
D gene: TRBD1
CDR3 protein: CASSTHTGGGGDTQYF
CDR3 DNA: TGTGCCAGCAGCACCCACACAGGGGGCGGCGGAGATACGCAGTATTTT

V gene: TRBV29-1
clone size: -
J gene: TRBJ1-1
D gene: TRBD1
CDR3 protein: CSVFDRETWYNTEAFF
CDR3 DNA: TGCAGCGTCTTCGACAGGGAGACGTGGTACAACACTGAAGCTTTCTTT

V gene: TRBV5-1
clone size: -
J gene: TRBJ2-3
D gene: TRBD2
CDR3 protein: CASSFQGGSVDTQYF
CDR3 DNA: TGCGCCAGCAGCTTCCAGGGCGGGAGCGTGGATACGCAGTATTTT

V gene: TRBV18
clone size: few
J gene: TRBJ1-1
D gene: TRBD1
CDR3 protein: CASSPNRGGTEAFF
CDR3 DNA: TGTGCCAGCTCCCCCAACAGGGGAGGCACTGAAGCTTTCTTT

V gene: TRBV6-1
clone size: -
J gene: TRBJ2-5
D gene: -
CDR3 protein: CASSEQGRDETQYF
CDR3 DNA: TGTGCCAGCAGTGAACAGGGGCGTGATGAGACCCAGTACTTC

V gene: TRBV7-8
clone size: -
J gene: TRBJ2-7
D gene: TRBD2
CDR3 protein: CASSSPWKRETSYEQYF
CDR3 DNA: TGTGCCAGCAGCTCCCCGTGGAAGCGGGAAACCTCCTACGAGCAGTACTTC

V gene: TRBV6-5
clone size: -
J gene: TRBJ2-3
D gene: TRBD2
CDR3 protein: CASSYDPGGVTDTQYF
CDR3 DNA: TGTGCCAGCAGTTACGATCCGGGAGGGGTGACAGATACGCAGTATTTT

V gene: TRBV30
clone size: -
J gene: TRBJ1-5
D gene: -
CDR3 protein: CAWSVRLNSNQPQHF
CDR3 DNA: TGTGCCTGGAGTGTACGCCTAAATAGCAATCAGCCCCAGCATTTT

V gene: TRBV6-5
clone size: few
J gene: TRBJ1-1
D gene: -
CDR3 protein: CATVGQLNTEAFF
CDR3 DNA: TGTGCCACCGTAGGACAGTTGAACACTGAAGCTTTCTTT

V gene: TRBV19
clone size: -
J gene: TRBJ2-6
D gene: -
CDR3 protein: CATTTGKGANVLTF
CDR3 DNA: TGTGCCACCACTACAGGGAAAGGGGCCAACGTCCTGACTTTC

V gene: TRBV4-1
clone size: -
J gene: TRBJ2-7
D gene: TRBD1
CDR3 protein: CASTWGTGFLDGSYEQYF
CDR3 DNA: TGCGCCAGCACATGGGGGACAGGGTTTTTGGATGGCTCCTACGAGCAGTACTTC

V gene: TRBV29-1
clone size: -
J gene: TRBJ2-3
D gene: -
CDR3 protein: CSAGVPSTDTQYF
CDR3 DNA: TGCAGCGCGGGGGTTCCTAGCACAGATACGCAGTATTTT

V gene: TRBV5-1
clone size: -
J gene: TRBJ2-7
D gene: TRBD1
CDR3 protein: CASSLSEGGHEQYF
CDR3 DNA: TGCGCCAGCAGCTTGTCGGAAGGGGGCCACGAGCAGTACTTC

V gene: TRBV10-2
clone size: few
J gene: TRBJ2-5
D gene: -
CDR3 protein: CASSEMEDPWETQYF
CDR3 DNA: TGCGCCAGCAGTGAGATGGAGGATCCATGGGAGACCCAGTACTTC

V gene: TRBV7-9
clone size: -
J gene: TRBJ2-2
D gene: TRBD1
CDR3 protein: CSSSSRGWNTGELFF
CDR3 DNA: TGTTCCAGCAGCTCCAGGGGGTGGAACACCGGGGAGCTGTTTTTT

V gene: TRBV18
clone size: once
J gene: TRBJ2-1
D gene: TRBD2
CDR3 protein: CASSPSAGSYNEQFF
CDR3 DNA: TGTGCCAGCTCACCATCAGCGGGGTCCTACAATGAGCAGTTCTTC

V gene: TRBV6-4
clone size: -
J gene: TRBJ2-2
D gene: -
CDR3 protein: CASSEQANTGELFF
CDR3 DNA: TGTGCCAGCAGTGAACAAGCGAACACCGGGGAGCTGTTTTTT

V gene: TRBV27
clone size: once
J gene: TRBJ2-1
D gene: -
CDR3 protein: CASRSPAYNEQFF
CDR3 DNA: TGTGCCAGTCGGAGCCCGGCCTACAATGAGCAGTTCTTC

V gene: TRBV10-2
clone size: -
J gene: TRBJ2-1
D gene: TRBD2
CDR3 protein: CASTDGLAGEQFF
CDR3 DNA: TGCGCCAGCACCGATGGACTAGCGGGAGAGCAGTTCTTC

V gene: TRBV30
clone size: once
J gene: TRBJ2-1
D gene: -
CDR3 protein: CAWSLELNNEQFF
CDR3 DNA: TGTGCCTGGTCCCTCGAGTTGAACAATGAGCAGTTCTTC

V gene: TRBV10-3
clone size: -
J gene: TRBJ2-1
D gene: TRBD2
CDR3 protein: CAIRLGRELGNEQFF
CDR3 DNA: TGTGCCATCCGGCTGGGGCGGGAGTTGGGCAATGAGCAGTTCTTC

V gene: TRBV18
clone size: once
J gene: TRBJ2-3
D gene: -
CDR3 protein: CASSPRNSYGGSGTDTQYF
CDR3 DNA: TGTGCCAGCTCACCCAGGAATTCGTACGGGGGTTCAGGCACAGATACGCAGTATTTT

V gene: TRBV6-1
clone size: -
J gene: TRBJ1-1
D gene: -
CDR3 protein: CASSETVNTEAFF
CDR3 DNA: TGTGCCAGCAGCGAGACTGTGAACACTGAAGCTTTCTTT

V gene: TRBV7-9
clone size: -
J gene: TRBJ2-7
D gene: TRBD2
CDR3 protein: CASSPLWGREGRNEQYF
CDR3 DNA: TGTGCCAGCAGCCCCTTATGGGGGCGGGAGGGCAGGAACGAGCAGTACTTC

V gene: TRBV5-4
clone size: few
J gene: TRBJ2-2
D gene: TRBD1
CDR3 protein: CASRPGQGIGAGELFF
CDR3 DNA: TGTGCCAGCCGTCCGGGACAGGGGATTGGAGCCGGGGAGCTGTTTTTT

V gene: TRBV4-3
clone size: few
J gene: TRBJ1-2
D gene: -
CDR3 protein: CASSQDKQGYGYTF
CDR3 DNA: TGCGCCAGCAGCCAAGATAAACAGGGCTATGGCTACACCTTC

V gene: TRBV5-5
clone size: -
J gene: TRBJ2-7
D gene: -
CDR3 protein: CASSYNRQVETYEQYF
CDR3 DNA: TGTGCCAGCAGCTATAATAGACAGGTGGAGACCTACGAGCAGTACTTC

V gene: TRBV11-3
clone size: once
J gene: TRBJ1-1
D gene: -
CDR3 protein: CASSLEGQGRRYTEAFF
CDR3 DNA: TGTGCCAGCAGCTTAGAGGGCCAAGGGCGGAGGTACACTGAAGCTTTCTTT

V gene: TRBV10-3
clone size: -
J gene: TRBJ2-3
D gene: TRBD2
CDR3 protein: CATTSLAGATDTQYF
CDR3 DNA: TGTGCCACCACGTCTCTAGCGGGAGCGACAGATACGCAGTATTTT

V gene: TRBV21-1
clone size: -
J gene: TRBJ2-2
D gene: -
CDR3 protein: CASIDSTGELFF
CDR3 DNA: TGTGCCAGCATCGACAGCACCGGGGAGCTGTTTTTT

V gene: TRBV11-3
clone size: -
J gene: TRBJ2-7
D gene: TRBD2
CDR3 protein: CASSRLAGVEQYF
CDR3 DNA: TGTGCCAGCAGTCGACTAGCGGGAGTTGAGCAGTACTTC

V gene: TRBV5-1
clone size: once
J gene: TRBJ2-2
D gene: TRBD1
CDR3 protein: CASSAGTARTGELFF
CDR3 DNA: TGCGCCAGCAGCGCCGGGACAGCGCGCACCGGGGAGCTGTTTTTT

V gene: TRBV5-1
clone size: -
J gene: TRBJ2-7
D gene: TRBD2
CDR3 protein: CASGKRETPLEQYF
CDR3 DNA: TGCGCCAGCGGGAAGCGGGAGACCCCTCTCGAGCAGTACTTC

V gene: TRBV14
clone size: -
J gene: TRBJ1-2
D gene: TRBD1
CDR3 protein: CASSLGTGNGYTF
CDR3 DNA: TGTGCCAGCAGCCTCGGGACAGGGAATGGCTACACCTTC

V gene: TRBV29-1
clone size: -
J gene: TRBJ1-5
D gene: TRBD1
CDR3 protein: CSGGQGAGQPQHF
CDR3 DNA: TGCAGCGGCGGACAGGGGGCGGGACAGCCCCAGCATTTT